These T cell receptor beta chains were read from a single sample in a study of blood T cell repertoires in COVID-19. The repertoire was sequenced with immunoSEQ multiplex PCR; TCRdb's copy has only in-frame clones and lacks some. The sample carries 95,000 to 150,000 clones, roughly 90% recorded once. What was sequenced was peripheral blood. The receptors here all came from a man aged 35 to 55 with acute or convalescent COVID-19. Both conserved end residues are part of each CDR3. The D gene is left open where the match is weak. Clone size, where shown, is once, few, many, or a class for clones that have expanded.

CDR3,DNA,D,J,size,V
CASSLEAGGSEQYF,TGTGCCAGCAGCTTGGAAGCGGGGGGCTCCGAGCAGTACTTC,TRBD2,TRBJ2-7,.,TRBV5-4
CASSDTVNTIYF,TGTGCCAGCAGTGATACGGTGAACACCATATATTTT,.,TRBJ1-3,.,TRBV6-1
CASSSNSGQGAVGSAYYEQYF,TGTGCCAGCAGTTCCAATTCCGGACAGGGGGCCGTTGGTAGCGCGTATTACGAGCAGTACTTC,TRBD1,TRBJ2-7,.,TRBV27
CASSPSGQYGNTIYF,TGCGCCAGCAGCCCCTCCGGACAGTACGGAAACACCATATATTTT,.,TRBJ1-3,.,TRBV4-1
CASSSTRGRTYGYTF,TGTGCCAGCAGCTCGACCAGGGGGCGGACCTATGGCTACACCTTC,TRBD1,TRBJ1-2,.,TRBV7-2
CASSDFRGPGYNSPLHF,TGTGCCAGCAGTGATTTCAGGGGGCCGGGTTATAATTCACCCCTCCACTTT,TRBD1,TRBJ1-6,.,TRBV27
CASGPGQSYEQYF,TGTGCCAGCGGTCCGGGACAGTCCTACGAGCAGTACTTC,TRBD1,TRBJ2-7,.,TRBV27
CASSQGTALGSPLHF,TGTGCCAGCAGCCAAGGGACAGCCCTCGGTTCACCCCTCCACTTT,TRBD1,TRBJ1-6,.,TRBV9
CASSLTPSGGRRETQYF,TGTGCCAGCAGCTTGACCCCTAGCGGGGGGCGCCGGGAGACCCAGTACTTC,TRBD2,TRBJ2-5,.,TRBV7-3
CSVPAGNEQFF,TGCAGCGTTCCCGCGGGCAATGAGCAGTTCTTC,.,TRBJ2-1,.,TRBV29-1
CASSGGTVNTEAFF,TGTGCCAGTAGTGGAGGGACGGTGAACACTGAAGCTTTCTTT,.,TRBJ1-1,.,TRBV19
CASSPPGFNQPQHF,TGTGCCAGCAGCCCCCCAGGGTTCAATCAGCCCCAGCATTTT,.,TRBJ1-5,.,TRBV7-6
CASSGGTGENYGYTF,TGCGCCAGCAGTGGGGGGACAGGGGAGAACTATGGCTACACCTTC,TRBD1,TRBJ1-2,few,TRBV10-1
CASSWSGGPNEQFF,TGTGCCAGCAGTTGGTCAGGGGGCCCCAATGAGCAGTTCTTC,TRBD1,TRBJ2-1,.,TRBV6-4
CASSRFSGGYNQPQHF,TGTGCCAGCAGCCGCTTTTCGGGGGGCTACAATCAGCCCCAGCATTTT,.,TRBJ1-5,.,TRBV11-2
CASSWGQVNQPQHF,TGTGCCAGCAGCTGGGGACAGGTCAATCAGCCCCAGCATTTT,TRBD1,TRBJ1-5,once,TRBV5-8
CASSYRGAGNTIYF,TGTGCCAGCAGTTACAGGGGTGCTGGAAACACCATATATTTT,.,TRBJ1-3,.,TRBV6-5
CASSLGQGLDDEQFF,TGTGCCAGCAGCTTAGGGCAGGGACTAGACGATGAGCAGTTCTTC,TRBD2,TRBJ2-1,.,TRBV11-3
CASSPGRALNTEAFF,TGCGCCAGCAGCCCGGGAAGGGCATTGAACACTGAAGCTTTCTTT,.,TRBJ1-1,.,TRBV5-1
CASAGGLSGNTIYF,TGTGCCTCCGCAGGGGGCCTCTCTGGAAACACCATATATTTT,TRBD1,TRBJ1-3,.,TRBV7-2
CASSLNPQGAGANVLTF,TGCGCCAGCAGCTTGAATCCGCAGGGGGCTGGGGCCAACGTCCTGACTTTC,TRBD1,TRBJ2-6,.,TRBV5-1
CASRDGSSGNTIYF,TGTGCCAGCAGGGACGGGAGCTCTGGAAACACCATATATTTT,.,TRBJ1-3,.,TRBV27
CASSQDRSGNTIYF,TGTGCCAGCAGCCAAGATCGCTCTGGAAACACCATATATTTT,.,TRBJ1-3,once,TRBV14
CATRGRGGYTF,TGTGCCACCAGGGGGCGGGGCGGCTACACCTTC,TRBD1,TRBJ1-2,.,TRBV12-3/TRBV12-4
CASSYGDRGKNIQYF,TGTGCCAGCAGCTACGGCGACAGGGGGAAAAACATTCAGTACTTC,TRBD1,TRBJ2-4,.,TRBV9